The clone carrying this T cell receptor (beta chain) was picked up many times. Antigen specificity is unknown. TCRdb ran MiXCR on the 5' RACE reads and lists one entry per CDR3 protein. Of under 300,000 distinct CDR3 sequences in the sample, around a tenth were seen once. This entry belongs to a study of CD8 T cells in ankylosing spondylitis. Study conclusions and caveats: From matched ankylosing spondylitis synovial fluid, disease-linked clones were reportedly recovered at significantly enriched levels. Existing reports had already noted some motif variants in reactive arthritis synovial fluid and blood. About 8 highly homologous variants made up a TCR beta motif that seemed to typify ankylosing spondylitis blood.

This CDR3 is built from 11 residues. V lost 3 bases and J 8 bases, leaving 7 bases between the germline ends. Germline V gene data show CDR1 as DFQATT and CDR2 as SNEGSKA (reference sequence). The chain employs TRBV20-1 and TRBJ2-2; D unclear. Material: blood, either unsorted or a sorted T cell fraction (not recorded which). The clonotype was recovered from a male donor with ankylosing spondylitis or in good health (not recorded which). The CDR3: CSARRAGELFF. CDR3 sequence (DNA): TGCAGTGCTAGGCGTGCGGGGGAGCTGTTTTTT.